The entry below gives a single T cell receptor beta chain sequence along with its context. The specificity of this receptor is unknown. It has no much larger one-base neighbor in the sample; base qualities were not kept. The time point label of this sample denotes: sample taken at primary tumor resection. Whole RNA extracted from tumor and nontumor lung tissue, or from cryopreserved PBMC samples, was used for TCR sequencing without cell sorting. Samples were obtained from 65 to 90 patients with early-stage, untreated non-small cell lung cancer from the lung TRACERx cohort. Patients were selected for TCR sequencing only if sufficient RNA was available from at least two tumor regions. The source of the sample is a study of spatial heterogeneity in lung cancer (dated by TCRdb to between 2019 and 2020). For the study in its entirety: Beta-chain transcripts were consistently detected in greater numbers than alpha-chain transcripts, which likely reflected higher beta-chain transcript abundance. In the raw uncorrected reads, each unique combination of TCR and UMI appeared more than ten times on average. TCR repertoire features were related to nonsynonymous mutation counts determined by whole-exome sequencing of tumor tissue. TCR alpha and beta repertoires were quantitatively compared across multiple tumor regions, matched nontumor lung and blood in non-small cell lung cancer. Both alpha and beta chains were TCR-sequenced in samples taken at surgery, namely 220 tumor regions, around 64 matched nontumor lung samples and roughly 56 PBMC samples. The paper as a whole reports these results and caveats: Ubiquitous expanded tumor TCRs were detected in blood more often at tumor resection than at routine follow-up. Additional single-cell paired TCR alpha and beta sequencing was considered necessary to confirm, at a functional level, the hypothesis that regional TCRs recognize regional mutations.

Library construction relied on 5' RACE. Instrument used: NextSeq 500. In the TCR library protocol, a unique molecular identifier was attached to each TCR cDNA molecule so that PCR and sequencing errors could be corrected. The original pipeline was this. Decombinator tools were used for TCR identification, UMI-based error correction and CDR3 extraction. TCRs above a frequency of 2 per 1,000, corresponding to the top 1% of the tumor frequency distribution, were defined as expanded. Renyi diversity was computed with the R vegan package after each repertoire had been subsampled 100 times to 5,000 TCRs. CDR3 similarity networks were built from amino acid triplet string-kernel similarity, with CDR3s being connected when pairwise similarity was above 0.82. In-frame beta chains were kept once TCRdb had trimmed the public reads at Q25 with fastp and called clones with MiXCR. Every entry covers one CDR3 protein and lists the most common genes and DNA from its rows. TCRdb assigned the V and J calls; the authors' analysis was not used. The sample table shows around 24,000 distinct CDR3 sequences, and more than 10% are seen once. The ten biggest clones cover about a quarter of the sample.

The germline V gene provides CDR1 MNHEY and CDR2 SVGEGT. Trimming costs V 7 bases and J 6 bases, and their ends lie 17 bases apart. Measured from the cysteine to the phenylalanine, the CDR3 is 14 residues long. Only CDR3 DNA is held: 42 bases, read in frame from base 1. The material was PBMCs, obtained at surgery. The TCR was taken from a female donor with early-stage non-small cell lung cancer. The chain links TRBV6-2 or TRBV6-3 with TRBJ2-3, with TRBD1 perhaps the D gene, on 5 matching bases. This receptor carries the CDR3 CASTGTGIADTQYF. The DNA sequence reads TGTGCCAGCACTGGAACAGGAATTGCGGATACGCAGTATTTT.